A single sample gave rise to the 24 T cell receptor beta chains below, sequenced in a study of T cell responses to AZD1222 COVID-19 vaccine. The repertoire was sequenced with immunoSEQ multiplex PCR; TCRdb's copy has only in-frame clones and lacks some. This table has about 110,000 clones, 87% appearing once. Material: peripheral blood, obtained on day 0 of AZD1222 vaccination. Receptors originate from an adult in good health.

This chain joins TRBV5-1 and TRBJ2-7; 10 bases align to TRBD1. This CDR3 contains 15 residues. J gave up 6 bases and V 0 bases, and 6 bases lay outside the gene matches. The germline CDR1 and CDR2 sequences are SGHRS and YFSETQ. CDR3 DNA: TGCGCCAGCAGCTTGGTCGGACAGGGGGAATCCGAGCAGTACTTC. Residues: CASSLVGQGESEQYF. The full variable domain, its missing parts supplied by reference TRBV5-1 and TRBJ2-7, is KAGVTQTPRYLIKTRGQQVTLSCSPISGHRSVSWYQQTPGQGLQFLFEYFSETQRNKGNFPGRFSGRQFSNSRSEMNVSTLELGDSALYLCASSLVGQGESEQYFGPGTRLTVT.

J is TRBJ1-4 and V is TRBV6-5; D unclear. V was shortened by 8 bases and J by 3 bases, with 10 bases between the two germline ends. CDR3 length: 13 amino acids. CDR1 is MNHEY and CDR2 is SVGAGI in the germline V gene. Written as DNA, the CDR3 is TGTGCCAGCGATTGGGGTTCTAATGAAAAACTGTTTTTT. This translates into CASDWGSNEKLFF.

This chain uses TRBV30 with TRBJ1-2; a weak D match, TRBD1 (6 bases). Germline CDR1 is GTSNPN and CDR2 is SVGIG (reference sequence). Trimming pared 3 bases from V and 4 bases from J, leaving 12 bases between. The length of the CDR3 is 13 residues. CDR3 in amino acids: CAWRPGGFYGYTF. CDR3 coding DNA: TGTGCCTGGAGGCCGGGGGGCTTCTATGGCTACACCTTC.

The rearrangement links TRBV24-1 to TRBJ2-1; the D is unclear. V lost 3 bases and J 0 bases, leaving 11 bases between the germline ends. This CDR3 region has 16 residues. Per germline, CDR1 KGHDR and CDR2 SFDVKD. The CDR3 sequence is CATSDRAGTSYNEQFF. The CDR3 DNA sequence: TGTGCCACCAGTGATAGGGCTGGAACCTCCTACAATGAGCAGTTCTTC.

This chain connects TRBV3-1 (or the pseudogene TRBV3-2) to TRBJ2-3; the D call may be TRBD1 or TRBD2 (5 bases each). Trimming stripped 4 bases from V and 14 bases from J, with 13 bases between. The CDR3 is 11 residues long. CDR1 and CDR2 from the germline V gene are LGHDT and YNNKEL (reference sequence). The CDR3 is CASSRGTGSYF. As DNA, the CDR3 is TGTGCCAGCAGCCGAGGGACGGGATCGTATTTT.

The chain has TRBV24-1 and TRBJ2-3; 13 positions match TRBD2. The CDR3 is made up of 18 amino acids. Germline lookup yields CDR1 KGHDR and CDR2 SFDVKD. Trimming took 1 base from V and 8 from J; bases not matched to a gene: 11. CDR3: CATSDFRTSGGEEGTQYF. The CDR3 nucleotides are TGTGCCACCAGTGATTTCCGTACTAGCGGGGGGGAGGAGGGTACGCAGTATTTT.

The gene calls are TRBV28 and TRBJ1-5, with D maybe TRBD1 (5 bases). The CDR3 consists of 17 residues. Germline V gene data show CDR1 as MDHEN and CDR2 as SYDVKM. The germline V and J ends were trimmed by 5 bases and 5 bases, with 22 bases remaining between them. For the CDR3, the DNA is TGTGCCAGCAGTACCGGACGGATTACAGGAGGCGATCAGCCCCAGCATTTT. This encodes CASSTGRITGGDQPQHF.

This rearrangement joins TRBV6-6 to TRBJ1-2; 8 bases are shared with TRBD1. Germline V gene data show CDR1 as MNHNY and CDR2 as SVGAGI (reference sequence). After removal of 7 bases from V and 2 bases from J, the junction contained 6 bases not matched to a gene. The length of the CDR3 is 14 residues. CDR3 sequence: CASTQDRENYGYTF. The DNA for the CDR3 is TGTGCCAGCACTCAGGACAGGGAAAACTATGGCTACACCTTC.

The CDR3 spells CSGQQVGRYTEAFF. CDR3 coding DNA: TGCAGCGGACAACAGGTGGGTCGTTACACTGAAGCTTTCTTT. The chain employs TRBV29-1 and TRBJ1-1; a weak D match, TRBD1 (5 bases). V lost 7 bases, J lost 3 bases, and 18 bases lay in between. In germline, CDR1 is SQVTM, CDR2 ANQGSEA. The CDR3 length is 14 residues. Supplemented by reference TRBV29-1 and TRBJ1-1, the full variable domain reads SAVISQKPSRDICQRGTSLTIQCQVDSQVTMMFWYRQQPGQSLTLIATANQGSEATYESGFVIDKFPISRPNLTFSTLTVSNMSPEDSSIYLCSGQQVGRYTEAFFGQGTRLTVV.

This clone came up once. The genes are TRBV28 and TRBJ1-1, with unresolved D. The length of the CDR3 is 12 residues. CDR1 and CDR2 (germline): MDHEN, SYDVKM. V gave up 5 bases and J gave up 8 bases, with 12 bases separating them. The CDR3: CASSPSTREAFF. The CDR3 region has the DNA TGTGCCAGCAGTCCCTCGACGAGGGAAGCTTTCTTT.

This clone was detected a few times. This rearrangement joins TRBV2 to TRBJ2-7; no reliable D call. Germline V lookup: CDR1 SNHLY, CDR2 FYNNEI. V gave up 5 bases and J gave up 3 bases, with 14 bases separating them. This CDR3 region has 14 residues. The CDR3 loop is CASSKKPESYEQYF. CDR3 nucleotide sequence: TGTGCCAGCAGTAAAAAACCAGAGAGCTACGAGCAGTACTTC. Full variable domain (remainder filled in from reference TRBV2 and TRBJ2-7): EPEVTQTPSHQVTQMGQEVILRCVPISNHLYFYWYRQILGQKVEFLVSFYNNEISEKSEIFDDQFSVERPDGSNFTLKIRSTKLEDSAMYFCASSKKPESYEQYFGPGTRLTVT.

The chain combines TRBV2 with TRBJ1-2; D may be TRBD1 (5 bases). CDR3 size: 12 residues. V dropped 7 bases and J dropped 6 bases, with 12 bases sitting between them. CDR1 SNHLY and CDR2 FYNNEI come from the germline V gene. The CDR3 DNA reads TGTGCCAGCACTTTGGGGCGCGATGGCTACACCTTC. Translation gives CASTLGRDGYTF.

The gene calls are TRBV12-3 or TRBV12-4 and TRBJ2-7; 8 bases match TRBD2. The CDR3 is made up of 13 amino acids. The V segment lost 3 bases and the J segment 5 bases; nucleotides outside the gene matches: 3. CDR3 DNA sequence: TGTGCCAGCAGTTTTTTGCGGGGGGACGAGCAGTACTTC. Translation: CASSFLRGDEQYF.

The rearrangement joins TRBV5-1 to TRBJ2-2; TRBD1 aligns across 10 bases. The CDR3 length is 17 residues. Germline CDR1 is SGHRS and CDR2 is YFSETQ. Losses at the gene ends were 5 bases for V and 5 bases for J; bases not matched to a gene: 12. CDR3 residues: CASSSGAGTGVTGELFF. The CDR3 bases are TGCGCCAGCAGTTCAGGAGCCGGGACAGGGGTGACCGGGGAGCTGTTTTTT.

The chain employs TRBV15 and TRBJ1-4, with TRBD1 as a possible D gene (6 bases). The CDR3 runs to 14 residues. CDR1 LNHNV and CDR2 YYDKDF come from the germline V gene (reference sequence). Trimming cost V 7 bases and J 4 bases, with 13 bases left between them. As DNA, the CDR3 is TGTGCCACCAACAGGGATCGGGGTAATGAAAAACTGTTTTTT. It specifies CATNRDRGNEKLFF. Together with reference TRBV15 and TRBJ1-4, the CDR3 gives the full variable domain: DAMVIQNPRYQVTQFGKPVTLSCSQTLNHNVMYWYQQKSSQAPKLLFHYYDKDFNNEADTPDNFQSRRPNTSFCFLDIRSPGLGDTAMYLCATNRDRGNEKLFFGSGTQLSVL.

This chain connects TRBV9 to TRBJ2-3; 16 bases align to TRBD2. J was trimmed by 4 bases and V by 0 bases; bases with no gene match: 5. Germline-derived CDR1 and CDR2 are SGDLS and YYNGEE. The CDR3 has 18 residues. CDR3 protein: CASSVEGLAGGPPDTQYF. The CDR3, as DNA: TGTGCCAGCAGCGTAGAGGGACTAGCGGGAGGGCCTCCAGATACGCAGTATTTT.

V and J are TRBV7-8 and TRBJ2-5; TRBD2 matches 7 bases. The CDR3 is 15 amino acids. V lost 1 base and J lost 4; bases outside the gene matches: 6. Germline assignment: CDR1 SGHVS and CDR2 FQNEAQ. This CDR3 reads CASSLGGSGGETQYF. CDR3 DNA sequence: TGTGCCAGCAGCTTAGGAGGGTCGGGGGGAGAGACCCAGTACTTC.

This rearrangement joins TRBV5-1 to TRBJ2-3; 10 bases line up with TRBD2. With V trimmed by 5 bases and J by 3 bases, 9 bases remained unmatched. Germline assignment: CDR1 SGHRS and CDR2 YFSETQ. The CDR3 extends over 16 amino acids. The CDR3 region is CASRMGLSGGTDTQYF. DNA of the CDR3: TGCGCCAGCAGAATGGGCCTTAGCGGGGGGACAGATACGCAGTATTTT. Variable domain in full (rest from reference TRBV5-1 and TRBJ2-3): KAGVTQTPRYLIKTRGQQVTLSCSPISGHRSVSWYQQTPGQGLQFLFEYFSETQRNKGNFPGRFSGRQFSNSRSEMNVSTLELGDSALYLCASRMGLSGGTDTQYFGPGTRLTVL.

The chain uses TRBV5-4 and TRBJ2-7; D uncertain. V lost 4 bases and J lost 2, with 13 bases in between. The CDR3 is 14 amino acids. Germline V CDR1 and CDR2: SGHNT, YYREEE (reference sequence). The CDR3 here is CASSRTADPYEQYF. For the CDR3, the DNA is TGTGCCAGCAGCCGGACGGCAGACCCCTACGAGCAGTACTTC. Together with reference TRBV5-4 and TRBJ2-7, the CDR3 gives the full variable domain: ETGVTQSPTHLIKTRGQQVTLRCSSQSGHNTVSWYQQALGQGPQFIFQYYREEENGRGNFPPRFSGLQFPNYSSELNVNALELDDSALYLCASSRTADPYEQYFGPGTRLTVT.

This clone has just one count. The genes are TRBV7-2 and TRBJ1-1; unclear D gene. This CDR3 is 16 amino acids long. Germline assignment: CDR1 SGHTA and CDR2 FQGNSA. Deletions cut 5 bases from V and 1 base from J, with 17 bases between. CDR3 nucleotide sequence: TGTGCCAGCAGCCCAACCCTAGATTTTAAGAACACTGAAGCTTTCTTT. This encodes CASSPTLDFKNTEAFF.

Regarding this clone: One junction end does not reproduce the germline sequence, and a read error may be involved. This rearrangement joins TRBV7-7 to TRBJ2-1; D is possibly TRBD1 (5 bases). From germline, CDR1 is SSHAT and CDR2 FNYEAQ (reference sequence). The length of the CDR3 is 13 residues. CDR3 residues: CASSLVVRGEQFF. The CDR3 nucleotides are TGTGCTAGCAGCTTAGTCGTAAGGGGTGAGCAGTTCTTC.

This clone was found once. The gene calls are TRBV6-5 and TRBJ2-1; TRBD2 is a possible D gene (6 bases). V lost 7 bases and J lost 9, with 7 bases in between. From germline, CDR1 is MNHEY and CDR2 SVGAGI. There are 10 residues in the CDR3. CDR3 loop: CASTRGEQFF. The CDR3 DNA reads TGTGCCAGCACGCGGGGTGAGCAGTTCTTC.

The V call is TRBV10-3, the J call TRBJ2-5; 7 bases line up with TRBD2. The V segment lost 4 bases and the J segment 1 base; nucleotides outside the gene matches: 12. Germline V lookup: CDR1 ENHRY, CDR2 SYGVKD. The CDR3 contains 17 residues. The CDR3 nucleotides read TGTGCCATCAGTGTCGGTACGACAGCGGGGTCCCAAGAGACCCAGTACTTC. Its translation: CAISVGTTAGSQETQYF.

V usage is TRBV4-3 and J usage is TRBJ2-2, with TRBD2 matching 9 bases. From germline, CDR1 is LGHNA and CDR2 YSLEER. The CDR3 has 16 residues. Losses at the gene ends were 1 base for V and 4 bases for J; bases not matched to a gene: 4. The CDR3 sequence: CASSQGAGGITGELFF. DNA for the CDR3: TGCGCCAGCAGCCAAGGGGCGGGAGGGATCACCGGGGAGCTGTTTTTT.